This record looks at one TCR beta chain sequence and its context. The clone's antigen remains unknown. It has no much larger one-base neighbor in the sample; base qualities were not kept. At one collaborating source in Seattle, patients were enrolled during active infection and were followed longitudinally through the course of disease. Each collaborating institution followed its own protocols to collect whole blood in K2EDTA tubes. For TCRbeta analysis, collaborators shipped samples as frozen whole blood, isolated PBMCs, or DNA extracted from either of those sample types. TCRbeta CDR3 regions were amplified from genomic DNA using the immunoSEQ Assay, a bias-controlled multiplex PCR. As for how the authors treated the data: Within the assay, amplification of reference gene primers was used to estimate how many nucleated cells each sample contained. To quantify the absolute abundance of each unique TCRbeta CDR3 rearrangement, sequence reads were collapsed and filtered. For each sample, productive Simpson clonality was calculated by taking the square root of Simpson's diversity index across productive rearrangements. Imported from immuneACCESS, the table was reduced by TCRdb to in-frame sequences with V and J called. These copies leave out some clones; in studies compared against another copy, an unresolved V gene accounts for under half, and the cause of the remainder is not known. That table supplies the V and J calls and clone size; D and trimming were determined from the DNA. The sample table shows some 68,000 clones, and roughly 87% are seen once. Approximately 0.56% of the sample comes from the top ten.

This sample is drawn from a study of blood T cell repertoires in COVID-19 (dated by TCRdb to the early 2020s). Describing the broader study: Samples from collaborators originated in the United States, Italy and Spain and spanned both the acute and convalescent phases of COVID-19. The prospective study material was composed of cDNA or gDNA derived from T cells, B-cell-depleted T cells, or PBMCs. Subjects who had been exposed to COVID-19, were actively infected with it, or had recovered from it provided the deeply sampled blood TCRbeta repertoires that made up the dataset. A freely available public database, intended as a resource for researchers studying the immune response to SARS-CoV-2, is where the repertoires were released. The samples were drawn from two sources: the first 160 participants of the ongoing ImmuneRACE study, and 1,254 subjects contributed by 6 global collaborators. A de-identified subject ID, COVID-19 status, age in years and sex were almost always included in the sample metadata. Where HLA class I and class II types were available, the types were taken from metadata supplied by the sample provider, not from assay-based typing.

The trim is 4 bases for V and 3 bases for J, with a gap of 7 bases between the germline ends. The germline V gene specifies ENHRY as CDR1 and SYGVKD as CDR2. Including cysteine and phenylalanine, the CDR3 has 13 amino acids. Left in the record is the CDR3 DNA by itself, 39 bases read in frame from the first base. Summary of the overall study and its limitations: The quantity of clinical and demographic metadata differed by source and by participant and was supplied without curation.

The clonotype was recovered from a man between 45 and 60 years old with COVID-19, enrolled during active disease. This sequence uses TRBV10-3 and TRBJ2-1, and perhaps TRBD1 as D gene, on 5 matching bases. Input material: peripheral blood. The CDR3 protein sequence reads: CAISVQGYNEQFF. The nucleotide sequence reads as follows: TGTGCCATCAGTGTCCAGGGCTACAATGAGCAGTTCTTC.